The clone carrying this T cell receptor (beta chain) turned up a few times. What it recognizes is unknown. The germline V and J ends were trimmed by 3 bases and 1 base, with 4 bases remaining between them. CDR1 and CDR2 (germline): MNHEY, SMNVEV (reference sequence). This CDR3 spans 13 amino acids. The data were taken from a study of OX40 agonist ivuxolimab in advanced cancers. Clones were read by immunoSEQ multiplex PCR, and TCRdb kept only the in-frame ones, dropping some. Of around 60,000 clones in the sample, approximately 83% are singletons; the top ten hold approximately 1.5%. General study points: Fewer expanded clones were found on average in CD4+ than in CD8+ T cells.

The source was CD4+ or CD8+ T cells sorted from blood, collected in a trial of the OX40 agonist ivuxolimab. The genes are TRBV27 and TRBJ1-5, with D uncertain. This TCR was sampled from an adult with an advanced solid tumor such as melanoma, head and neck, liver or kidney cancer. The DNA for the CDR3 is TGTGCCAGCAGTTTTAAAAGCAATCAGCCCCAGCATTTT. Translation gives CASSFKSNQPQHF.